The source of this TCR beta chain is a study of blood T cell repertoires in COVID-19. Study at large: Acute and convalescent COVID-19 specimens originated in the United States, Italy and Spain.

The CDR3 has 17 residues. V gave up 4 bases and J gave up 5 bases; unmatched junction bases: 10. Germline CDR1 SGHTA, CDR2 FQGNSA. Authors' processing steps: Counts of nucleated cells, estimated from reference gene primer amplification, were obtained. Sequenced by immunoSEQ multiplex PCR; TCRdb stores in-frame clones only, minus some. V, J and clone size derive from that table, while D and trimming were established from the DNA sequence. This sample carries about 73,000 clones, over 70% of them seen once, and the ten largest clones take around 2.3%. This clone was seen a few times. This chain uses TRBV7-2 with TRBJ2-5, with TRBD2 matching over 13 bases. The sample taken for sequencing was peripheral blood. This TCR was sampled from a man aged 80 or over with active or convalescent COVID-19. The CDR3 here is CASSSGTSGTRSETQYF. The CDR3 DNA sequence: TGTGCCAGCAGCTCCGGGACTAGCGGGACGAGGTCCGAGACCCAGTACTTC.